This T cell receptor beta chain emerged from a study of T cell changes during pregnancy in multiple sclerosis. The CDR3 has 14 residues. Per the germline V gene, CDR1 is MNHEY and CDR2 is SMNVEV (reference sequence). V was clipped by 4 bases and J by 2 bases, with 12 bases between them. Clones were sequenced by immunoSEQ multiplex PCR, and TCRdb holds only the in-frame ones, with some missing. This sample has roughly 85,000 clones; approximately 90% occur once, and the top ten carry 2.5%. The specimen was peripheral blood, collected in the first trimester of pregnancy. The source is a female donor with multiple sclerosis, enrolled in a pregnancy study. The chain has TRBV27 and TRBJ2-7, with D maybe TRBD1 (5 bases). CDR3 protein: CASSYRTIPYEQYF. CDR3 sequence (DNA): TGTGCCAGCAGTTATAGGACAATTCCCTACGAGCAGTACTTC.